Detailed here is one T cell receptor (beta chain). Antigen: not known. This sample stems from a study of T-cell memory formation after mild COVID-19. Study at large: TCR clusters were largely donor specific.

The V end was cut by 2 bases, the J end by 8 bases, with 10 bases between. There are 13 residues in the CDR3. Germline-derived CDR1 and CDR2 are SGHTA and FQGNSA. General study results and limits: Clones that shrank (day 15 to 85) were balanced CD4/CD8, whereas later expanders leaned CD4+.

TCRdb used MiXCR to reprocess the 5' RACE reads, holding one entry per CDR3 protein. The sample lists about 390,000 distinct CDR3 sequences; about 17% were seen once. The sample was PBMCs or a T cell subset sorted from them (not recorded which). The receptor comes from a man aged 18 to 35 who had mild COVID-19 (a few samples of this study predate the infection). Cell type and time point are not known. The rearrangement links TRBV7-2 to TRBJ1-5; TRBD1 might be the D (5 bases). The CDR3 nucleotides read TGTGCCAGCAGCTTAAATCGAGGGGAGCCCCAGCATTTT. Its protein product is CASSLNRGEPQHF.